A selection of T cell receptor beta chains follows, all from one sample in a study of blood T cell repertoires in COVID-19. Method: immunoSEQ multiplex PCR; TCRdb's copy keeps in-frame clones and lacks some. The sample holds roughly 60,000 clones, roughly 82% seen once. The sample was peripheral blood. The receptors here all came from a woman aged 60 to 75 with acute or convalescent COVID-19. CDR3s include the opening cysteine and the closing phenylalanine or tryptophan. Each record gives: V gene, J gene, CDR3 length, D gene, clone size, CDR3 DNA, CDR3 protein. D genes are given only for firm matches. Some rows mark clone size as missing; the rest say once, few, many or name a class of expanded clone.

V: TRBV6-4; J: TRBJ1-5; length: 13; D: -; size: -; DNA: TGTGCCAGCAGTGACGAGGAGGGTCAGCCCCAGCATTTT; CDR3: CASSDEEGQPQHF
V: TRBV5-4; J: TRBJ1-1; length: 14; D: -; size: -; DNA: TGTGCCAGCAGCTTGGCCACAGGAATCACTGAAGCTTTCTTT; CDR3: CASSLATGITEAFF
V: TRBV21-1; J: TRBJ1-1; length: 13; D: -; size: -; DNA: TGTGCCAGCAGCAAAGGCGGGGGGCCTGAAGCTTTCTTT; CDR3: CASSKGGGPEAFF
V: TRBV11-2; J: TRBJ2-2; length: 14; D: -; size: many; DNA: TGTGCCAGCACCCAAGCCAGGTCATACGGGGAGCTGTTTTTT; CDR3: CASTQARSYGELFF
V: TRBV11-2; J: TRBJ1-2; length: 17; D: TRBD1; size: -; DNA: TGTGCCAGCAGCTTAGTTACGGGACAGTCAGCTAACTATGGCTACACCTTC; CDR3: CASSLVTGQSANYGYTF
V: TRBV18; J: TRBJ1-6; length: 13; D: -; size: -; DNA: TGTGCCAGCTCACCGGGAGGGACTTCACCCCTCCACTTT; CDR3: CASSPGGTSPLHF
V: TRBV24-1; J: TRBJ2-2; length: 14; D: -; size: -; DNA: TGTGCCACCAGTGATTCCCAGGTCACCGGGGAGCTGTTTTTT; CDR3: CATSDSQVTGELFF
V: TRBV9; J: TRBJ1-1; length: 15; D: TRBD1; size: -; DNA: TGTGCCAGCAGCCCTTTGGGACAGTCAAACACTGAAGCTTTCTTT; CDR3: CASSPLGQSNTEAFF
V: TRBV4-1; J: TRBJ2-2; length: 16; D: TRBD2; size: -; DNA: TGCGCCAGCAGCCCTAGCGGGGGGGCCGGGACCGGGGAGCTGTTTTTT; CDR3: CASSPSGGAGTGELFF
V: TRBV19; J: TRBJ2-7; length: 14; D: TRBD1; size: -; DNA: TGTGCCAGTGCGGACAGGGGGCATCTGGAAGAGCAGTACTTC; CDR3: CASADRGHLEEQYF
V: TRBV7-9; J: TRBJ2-5; length: 14; D: -; size: -; DNA: TGTGCCAGCAGCCGGGGGGCAGGTCTGGAGACCCAGTACTTC; CDR3: CASSRGAGLETQYF
V: TRBV12-3/TRBV12-4; J: TRBJ1-1; length: 12; D: -; size: -; DNA: TGTGCCAGCACGCTCGGGGGGCGCGAAGCTTTCTTT; CDR3: CASTLGGREAFF
V: TRBV2; J: TRBJ1-6; length: 12; D: -; size: -; DNA: TGTGCCAGCAGTGCCGGGAACTCACCCCTCCACTTT; CDR3: CASSAGNSPLHF
V: TRBV4-1; J: TRBJ2-2; length: 15; D: -; size: -; DNA: TGCGCCAGCAGCCAAGCGGGACAGAACACCGGGGAGCTGTTTTTT; CDR3: CASSQAGQNTGELFF
V: TRBV5-5; J: TRBJ1-5; length: 14; D: -; size: -; DNA: TGTGCCAGCAGCTTGGGGCAGTCCAATCAGCCCCAGCATTTT; CDR3: CASSLGQSNQPQHF
V: TRBV12-5; J: TRBJ2-3; length: 16; D: TRBD2; size: -; DNA: TGTGCTAGTGGTTTGCCGGGACTAGCGGGGATAGATACGCAGTATTTT; CDR3: CASGLPGLAGIDTQYF
V: TRBV19; J: TRBJ1-2; length: 15; D: -; size: -; DNA: TGTGCCAGTAGTATGGAGGTACCGGGGGGGGACGGCTACACCTTC; CDR3: CASSMEVPGGDGYTF
V: TRBV10-2; J: TRBJ1-5; length: 15; D: -; size: -; DNA: TGCGCCAGCAGTGAGTCGCTACAGTTCAATCAGCCCCAGCATTTT; CDR3: CASSESLQFNQPQHF
V: TRBV5-1; J: TRBJ2-1; length: 17; D: TRBD1; size: -; DNA: TGCGCCAGCAGCTTGGCTGGGACAGGGGGCTCCTACAATGAGCAGTTCTTC; CDR3: CASSLAGTGGSYNEQFF
V: TRBV13; J: TRBJ2-7; length: 12; D: TRBD1; size: -; DNA: TGTGCCAGCAGCCGGACAGGGGCTCAGCAGTACTTC; CDR3: CASSRTGAQQYF